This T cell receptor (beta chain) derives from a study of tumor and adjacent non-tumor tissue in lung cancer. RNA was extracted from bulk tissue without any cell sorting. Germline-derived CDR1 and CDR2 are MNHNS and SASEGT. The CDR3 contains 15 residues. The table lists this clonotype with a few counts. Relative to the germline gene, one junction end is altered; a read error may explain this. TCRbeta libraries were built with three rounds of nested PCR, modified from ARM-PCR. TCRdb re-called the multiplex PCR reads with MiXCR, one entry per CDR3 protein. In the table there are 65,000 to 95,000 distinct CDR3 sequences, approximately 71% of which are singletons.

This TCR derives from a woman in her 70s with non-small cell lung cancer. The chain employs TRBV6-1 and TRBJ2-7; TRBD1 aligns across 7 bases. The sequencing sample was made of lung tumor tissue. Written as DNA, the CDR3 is TGTACCAGCAGTGCCCCGACAGGGATCCCCTACGAGCAATACTTC. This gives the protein CTSSAPTGIPYEQYF.